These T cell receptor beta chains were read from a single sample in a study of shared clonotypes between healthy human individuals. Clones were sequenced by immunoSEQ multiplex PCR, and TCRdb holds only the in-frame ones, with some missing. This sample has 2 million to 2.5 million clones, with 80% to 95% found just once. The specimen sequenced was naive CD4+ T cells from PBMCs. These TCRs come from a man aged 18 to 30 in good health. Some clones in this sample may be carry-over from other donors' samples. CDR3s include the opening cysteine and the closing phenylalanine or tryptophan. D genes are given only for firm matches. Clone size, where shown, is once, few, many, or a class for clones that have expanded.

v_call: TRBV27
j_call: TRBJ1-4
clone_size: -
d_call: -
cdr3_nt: TGTGCCAGCAGTTTTGGGGAAAAACTGTTTTTT
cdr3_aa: CASSFGEKLFF

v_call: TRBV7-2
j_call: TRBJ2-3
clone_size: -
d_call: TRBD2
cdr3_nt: TGTGCCAGCAGCTTAAGCGGGAGTGTAGCAGATACGCAGTATTTT
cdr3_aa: CASSLSGSVADTQYF

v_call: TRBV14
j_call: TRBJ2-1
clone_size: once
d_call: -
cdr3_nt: TGTGCCAGCACAGCCGCGGGAAGTATTTCCTACAATGAGCAGTTCTTC
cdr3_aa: CASTAAGSISYNEQFF

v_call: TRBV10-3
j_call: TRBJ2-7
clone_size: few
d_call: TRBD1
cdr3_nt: TGTGCCATCGGCAGGGGGAGTAATCGCGAGCAGTACTTC
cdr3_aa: CAIGRGSNREQYF

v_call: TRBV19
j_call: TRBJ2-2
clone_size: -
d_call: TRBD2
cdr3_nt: TGTGCCAGTAGTAGCCTAGCGGGAGACACCGGGGAGCTGTTTTTT
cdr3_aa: CASSSLAGDTGELFF

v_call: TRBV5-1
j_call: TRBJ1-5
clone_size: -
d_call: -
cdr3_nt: TGCGCCAGCAGCTTGAAGGGTAATAGCAATCAGCCCCAGCATTTT
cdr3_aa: CASSLKGNSNQPQHF

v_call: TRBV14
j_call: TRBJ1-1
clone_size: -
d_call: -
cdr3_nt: TGTGCCAGCAGCCAAGATTTAGCCCGGGAAGCTTTCTTT
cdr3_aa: CASSQDLAREAFF

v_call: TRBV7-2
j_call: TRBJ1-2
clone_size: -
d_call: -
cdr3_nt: TGTGCCAGCAGCTCCCGGACGCCTAACTATGGCTACACCTTC
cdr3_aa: CASSSRTPNYGYTF

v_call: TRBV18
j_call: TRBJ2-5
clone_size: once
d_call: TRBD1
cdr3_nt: TGTGCCAGCAAGAGACAGGGGGCATACCAAGAGACCCAGTACTTC
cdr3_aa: CASKRQGAYQETQYF

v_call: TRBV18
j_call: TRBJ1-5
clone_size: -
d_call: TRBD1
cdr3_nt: TGTGCCAGCTCATCCGGGACAGGGTCGAACAATCAGCCCCAGCATTTT
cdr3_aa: CASSSGTGSNNQPQHF

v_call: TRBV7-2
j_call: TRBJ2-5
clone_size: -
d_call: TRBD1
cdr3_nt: TGTGCCAGCAGCCCCGGGACAGGGAGGACGGAGACCCAGTACTTC
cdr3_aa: CASSPGTGRTETQYF

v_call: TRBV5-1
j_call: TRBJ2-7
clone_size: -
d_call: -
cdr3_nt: TGCGCCAGCAGCCACCGGGCGAAGCGGCCTTACGAGCAGTACTTC
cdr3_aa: CASSHRAKRPYEQYF

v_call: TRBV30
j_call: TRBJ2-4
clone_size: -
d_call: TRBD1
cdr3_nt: TGTGCCTGGAGTGGACAGGGCACCAAAAACATTCAGTACTTC
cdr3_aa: CAWSGQGTKNIQYF

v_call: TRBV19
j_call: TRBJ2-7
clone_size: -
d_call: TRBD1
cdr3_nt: TGTGCCAGTAGTATGGCGGCAGGGGGCTTGGGGGAGCAGTACTTC
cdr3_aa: CASSMAAGGLGEQYF

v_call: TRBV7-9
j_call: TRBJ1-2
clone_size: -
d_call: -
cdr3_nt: TGTGCCAGCAGCTTAGCCGGGGCCACTTCTGGCTACACCTTC
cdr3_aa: CASSLAGATSGYTF

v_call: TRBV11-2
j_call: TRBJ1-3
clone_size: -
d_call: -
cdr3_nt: TGTGCCAGCAGCCTGGACTCTGGAAACACCATATATTTT
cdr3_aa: CASSLDSGNTIYF

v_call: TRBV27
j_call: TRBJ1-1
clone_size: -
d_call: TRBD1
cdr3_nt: TGTGCCAGCACGGGGACAGGGTGGAACACTGAAGCTTTCTTT
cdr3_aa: CASTGTGWNTEAFF

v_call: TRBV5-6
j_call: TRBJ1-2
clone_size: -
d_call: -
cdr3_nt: TGTGCCAGCAGCTTGGCCGGGGGGCCCAACTATGGCTACACCTTC
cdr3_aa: CASSLAGGPNYGYTF

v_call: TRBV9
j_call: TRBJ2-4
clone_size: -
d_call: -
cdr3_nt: TGTGCCAGCAGCCTAGGGGGGCAGGAGAAAAACATTCAGTACTTC
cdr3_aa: CASSLGGQEKNIQYF

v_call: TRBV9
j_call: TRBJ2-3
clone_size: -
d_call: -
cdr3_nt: TGTGCCAGCAGCAGACTAACGAGTGGGACAGATACGCAGTATTTT
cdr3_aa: CASSRLTSGTDTQYF

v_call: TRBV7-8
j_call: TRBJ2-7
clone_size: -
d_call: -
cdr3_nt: TGTGCCAGCAGCCATCGACAGGTTAGGGGGCAGTACTTC
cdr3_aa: CASSHRQVRGQYF

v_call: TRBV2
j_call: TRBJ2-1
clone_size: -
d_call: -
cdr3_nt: TGTGCCAGCGGGTGGGGGTTTCCCGACAATGAGCAGTTCTTC
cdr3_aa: CASGWGFPDNEQFF

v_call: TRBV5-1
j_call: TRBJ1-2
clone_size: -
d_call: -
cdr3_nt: TGCGCCAGCAGCTTACTAGACCCCGCGCGGGGCTACACCTTC
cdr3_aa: CASSLLDPARGYTF

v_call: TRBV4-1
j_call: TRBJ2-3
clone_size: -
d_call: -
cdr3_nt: TGCGCCAGCAGCCAAGGGAGCACAGATACGCAGTATTTT
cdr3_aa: CASSQGSTDTQYF

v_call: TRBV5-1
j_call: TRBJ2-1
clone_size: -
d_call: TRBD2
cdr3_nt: TGCGCCAGCAGCTGGGGACTAGCGGGAGGAAATGAGCAGTTCTTC
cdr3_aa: CASSWGLAGGNEQFF

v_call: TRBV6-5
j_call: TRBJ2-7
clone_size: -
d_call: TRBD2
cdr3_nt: TGTGCCAGCAGTAAATGGACTAGCAGGGGCGAGCAGTACTTC
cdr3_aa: CASSKWTSRGEQYF

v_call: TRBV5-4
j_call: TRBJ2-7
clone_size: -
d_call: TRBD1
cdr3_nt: TGTGCCAGCAGCTCTCCATCGACAGGGCCTTTCGAGCAGTACTTC
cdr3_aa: CASSSPSTGPFEQYF

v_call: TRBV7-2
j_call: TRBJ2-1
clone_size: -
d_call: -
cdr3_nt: TGTGCCAGCACCGCCCGGGTCTACAATGAGCAGTTCTTC
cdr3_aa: CASTARVYNEQFF

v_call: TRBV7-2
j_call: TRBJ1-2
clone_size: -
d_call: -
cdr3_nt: TGTGCCAGCAGCTTAGGGGGGGGCCGGATCTTATCTAACTATGGCTACACCTTC
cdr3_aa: CASSLGGGRILSNYGYTF

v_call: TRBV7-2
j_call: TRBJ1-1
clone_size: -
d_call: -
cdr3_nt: TGTGCCAGCAGCGCCTCGGGTGGCGGGACTGAAGCTTTCTTT
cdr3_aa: CASSASGGGTEAFF

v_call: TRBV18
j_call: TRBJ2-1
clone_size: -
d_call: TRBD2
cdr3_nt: TGTGCCAGCTCACCAACTAGCGGGAGGTCATATGAGCAGTTCTTC
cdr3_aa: CASSPTSGRSYEQFF

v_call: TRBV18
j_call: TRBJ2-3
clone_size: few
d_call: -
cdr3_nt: TGTGCCAGCTCACCGGGAAACACAGATACGCAGTATTTT
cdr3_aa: CASSPGNTDTQYF

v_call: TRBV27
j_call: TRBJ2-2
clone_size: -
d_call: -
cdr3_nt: TGTGCCAGCAGTCGCCGCGGGGCGGACCCCGGGGAGCTGTTTTTT
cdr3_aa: CASSRRGADPGELFF

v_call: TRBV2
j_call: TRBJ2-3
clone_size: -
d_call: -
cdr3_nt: TGTGCCAGCAGTGAAACGGATACGCAGTATTTT
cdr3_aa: CASSETDTQYF

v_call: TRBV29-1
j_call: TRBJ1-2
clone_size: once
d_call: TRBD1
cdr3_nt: TGCAGCGTTCTCCAGCCTGACAGGGCTATTAACTATGGCTACACCTTC
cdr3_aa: CSVLQPDRAINYGYTF

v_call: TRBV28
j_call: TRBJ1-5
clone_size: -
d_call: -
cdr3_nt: TGTGCCAGCCGCGGCCCCAATCAGCCCCAGCATTTT
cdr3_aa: CASRGPNQPQHF

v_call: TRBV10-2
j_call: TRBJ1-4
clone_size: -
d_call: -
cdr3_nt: TGCGCCAGCAGTGACTCCAGTAACCTCCCAACTAATGAAAAACTGTTTTTT
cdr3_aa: CASSDSSNLPTNEKLFF

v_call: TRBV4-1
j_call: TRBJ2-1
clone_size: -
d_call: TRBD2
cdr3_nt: TGCGCCAGCAGCAAGGGCCTAGCGGGAGTCAATGAGCAGTTCTTC
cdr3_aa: CASSKGLAGVNEQFF

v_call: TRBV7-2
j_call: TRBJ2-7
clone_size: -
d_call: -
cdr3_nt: TGTGCCAGCAGCTTAGTGTCAGGGGCGAGGGAGCAGTACTTC
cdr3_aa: CASSLVSGAREQYF

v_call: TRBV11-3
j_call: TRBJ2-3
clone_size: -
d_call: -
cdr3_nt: TGTGCCAGCAGCCTTCGTTCCGATACGCAGTATTTT
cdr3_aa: CASSLRSDTQYF

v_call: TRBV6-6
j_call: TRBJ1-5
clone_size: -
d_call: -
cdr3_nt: TGTGCCAGCAGCCCATCCCAGGTGGGGAGCAATCAGCCCCAGCATTTT
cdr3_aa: CASSPSQVGSNQPQHF

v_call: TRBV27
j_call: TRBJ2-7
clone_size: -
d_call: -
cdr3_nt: TGTGCCAGCATGGGGTCTGTAGAAGCCGAGCAGTACTTC
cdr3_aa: CASMGSVEAEQYF

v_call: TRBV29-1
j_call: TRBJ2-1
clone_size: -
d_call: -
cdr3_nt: TGCAGCGTACGGGGCCCGACGGAGTGGCAGTTCTTC
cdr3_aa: CSVRGPTEWQFF

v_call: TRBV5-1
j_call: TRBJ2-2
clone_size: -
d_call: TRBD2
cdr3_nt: TGCGCCAGCCGTAGGACTAGCGGGAGCGAGAACACCGGGGAGCTGTTTTTT
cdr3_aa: CASRRTSGSENTGELFF

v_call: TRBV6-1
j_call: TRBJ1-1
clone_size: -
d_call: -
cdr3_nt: TGTGCCAGCAGGCTCGGGACGGTCAACACTGAAGCTTTCTTT
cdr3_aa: CASRLGTVNTEAFF

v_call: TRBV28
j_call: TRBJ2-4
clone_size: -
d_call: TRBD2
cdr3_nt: TGTGCCAGCAGTTCACCGGGACTAGCGGGAGGCATTCAGTACTTC
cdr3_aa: CASSSPGLAGGIQYF

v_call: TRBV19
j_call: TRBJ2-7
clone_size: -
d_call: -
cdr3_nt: TGTGCCAGTAGTAGCAACAGGGCCTACGAGCAGTACTTC
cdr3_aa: CASSSNRAYEQYF

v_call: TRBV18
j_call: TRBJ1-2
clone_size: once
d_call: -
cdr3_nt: TGTGCCAGCTCACCCGCAGGCAGCTACGGCTACACCTTC
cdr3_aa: CASSPAGSYGYTF

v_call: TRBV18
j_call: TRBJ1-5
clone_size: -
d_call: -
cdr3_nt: TGTGCCAGCTCACCGGGCGGGGGGGATCAGCCCCAGCATTTT
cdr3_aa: CASSPGGGDQPQHF

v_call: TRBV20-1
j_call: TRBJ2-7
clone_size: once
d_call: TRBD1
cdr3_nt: TGCAGTTCTACAGGGGTCCACGAGCAGTACTTC
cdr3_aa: CSSTGVHEQYF

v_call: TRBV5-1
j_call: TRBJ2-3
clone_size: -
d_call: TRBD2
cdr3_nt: TGCGCCAGCAGCTTGGGTCTAGCGGGAGGCACAGATACGCAGTATTTT
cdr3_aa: CASSLGLAGGTDTQYF

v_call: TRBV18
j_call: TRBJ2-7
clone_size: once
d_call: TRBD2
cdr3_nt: TGTGCCAGCTCACCGGCAGCGGGAGGGCAAGGAGAGCAGTACTTC
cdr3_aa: CASSPAAGGQGEQYF

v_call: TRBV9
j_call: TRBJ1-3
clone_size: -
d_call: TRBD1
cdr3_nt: TGTGCCAGCAGCCCCGACGAGGGGGCATATGGAAACACCATATATTTT
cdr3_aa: CASSPDEGAYGNTIYF

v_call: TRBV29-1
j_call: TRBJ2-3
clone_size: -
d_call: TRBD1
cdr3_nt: TGCAGCGTTGAGGGGGACAGGGGCAGCACAGATACGCAGTATTTT
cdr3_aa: CSVEGDRGSTDTQYF